The 27 T cell receptor beta chains below all came from one sample that was sequenced in a study of shared clonotypes between healthy human individuals. Assay: immunoSEQ multiplex PCR; the TCRdb copy retains only in-frame clones and omits some. The sample carries about 2.3 million clones, just over 90% recorded once. Sequencing was performed on naive CD4+ T cells from PBMCs. The subset denotes: CD45RA+ positively selected. Source of these receptors: a man aged 18 to 29 in good health. Some clones in this sample may be carry-over from other donors' samples.

The CDR3 here is CASSSPPTAPLHF. The CDR3 DNA sequence: TGTGCCAGCAGTTCCCCGCCGACGGCACCCCTCCACTTT. The V call is TRBV28, the J call TRBJ1-6; the D is unclear. The V gene lost 4 bases and the J gene lost 11 bases, with 12 bases spanning the gap. The CDR3 loop spans 13 amino acids. CDR1 and CDR2 from the germline V gene are MDHEN and SYDVKM.

V usage is TRBV19 and J usage is TRBJ2-1; 9 bases agree with TRBD1. CDR1 is LNHDA and CDR2 is SQIVND in the germline V gene (reference sequence). CDR3 size: 15 residues. Trimming at V came to 6 bases and at J to 4 bases, leaving 7 bases not matched to a gene. CDR3 in DNA: TGTGCCAGTAGACTACAGGGGGCTGGATACAATGAGCAGTTCTTC. Amino acids: CASRLQGAGYNEQFF.

The chain recombines TRBV30 with TRBJ2-1; D is ambiguous. Germline CDR1 GTSNPN, CDR2 SVGIG (reference sequence). The CDR3 is 16 residues long. Between the trimmed V and J ends, which lost 0 bases and 2 bases, there was a span of 14 bases. This chain's CDR3 is CAWSVRPAITYNEQFF. CDR3 sequence (DNA): TGTGCCTGGAGTGTTCGTCCCGCAATCACCTACAATGAGCAGTTCTTC. The variable domain in full, with the rest retrieved from reference TRBV30 and TRBJ2-1, is SQTIHQWPATLVQPVGSPLSLECTVEGTSNPNLYWYRQAAGRGLQLLFYSVGIGQISSEVPQNLSASRPQDRQFILSSKKLLLSDSGFYLCAWSVRPAITYNEQFFGPGTRLTVL.

This clone occurred many times. This sample also contains other DNA sequences that code for the same CDR3. The chain is built from TRBV5-1 and TRBJ1-1, with a tentative D call TRBD1 (5 bases). Germline V gives CDR1 SGHRS, CDR2 YFSETQ. CDR3 size: 13 residues. V was shortened by 1 base and J by 1 base, with 5 bases between the two germline ends. The DNA for the CDR3 is TGCGCCAGCAGCTTGACAGGGAACACTGAAGCTTTCTTT. Translating it yields CASSLTGNTEAFF. The variable domain in full, with the rest retrieved from reference TRBV5-1 and TRBJ1-1, is KAGVTQTPRYLIKTRGQQVTLSCSPISGHRSVSWYQQTPGQGLQFLFEYFSETQRNKGNFPGRFSGRQFSNSRSEMNVSTLELGDSALYLCASSLTGNTEAFFGQGTRLTVV.

This clone was counted only a few times. The chain carries TRBV5-1 and TRBJ2-7, with 7 bases that match TRBD1. The germline CDR1 and CDR2 sequences are SGHRS and YFSETQ. CDR3 length equals 15 residues. Trimming at V came to 2 bases and at J to 3 bases, leaving 8 bases not matched to a gene. The CDR3 nucleotides are TGCGCCAGCAGCTTATCCGGGACAGAAGGCTACGAGCAGTACTTC. Its protein is CASSLSGTEGYEQYF. Supplemented by reference TRBV5-1 and TRBJ2-7, the full variable domain reads KAGVTQTPRYLIKTRGQQVTLSCSPISGHRSVSWYQQTPGQGLQFLFEYFSETQRNKGNFPGRFSGRQFSNSRSEMNVSTLELGDSALYLCASSLSGTEGYEQYFGPGTRLTVT.

The chain carries TRBV28 and TRBJ2-7, with 8 bases lining up with TRBD2. The CDR3 is 14 residues long. With V trimmed by 7 bases and J by 2 bases, 7 bases remained unmatched. Germline loops: CDR1 MDHEN, CDR2 SYDVKM. Here the CDR3 reads CASTLSGRAYEQYF. The CDR3 nucleotides read TGTGCCAGCACCTTGTCCGGGAGGGCCTACGAGCAGTACTTC. The variable domain in full, completed from reference TRBV28 and TRBJ2-7, reads DVKVTQSSRYLVKRTGEKVFLECVQDMDHENMFWYRQDPGLGLRLIYFSYDVKMKEKGDIPEGYSVSREKKERFSLILESASTNQTSMYLCASTLSGRAYEQYFGPGTRLTVT.

On this clone: Other DNA sequences in the sample encode the same CDR3. This CDR3 is CASSLAGGPGNEQFF. The DNA for the CDR3 is TGCGCCAGCAGCCTAGCGGGAGGGCCTGGCAATGAGCAGTTCTTC. The chain recombines TRBV5-1 with TRBJ2-1; 12 positions agree with TRBD2. This CDR3 comprises 15 residues. Trimming cost V 4 bases and J 6 bases; bases outside gene matches: 5. Germline V gives CDR1 SGHRS, CDR2 YFSETQ.

The rearrangement links TRBV9 to TRBJ2-1; 10 nucleotides match TRBD1. Germline CDR1 is SGDLS and CDR2 is YYNGEE. This CDR3 comprises 16 residues. Trimming at V came to 2 bases and at J to 8 bases, leaving 10 bases not matched to a gene. The CDR3 region is CASSVNSGTGADEQFF. The DNA of the CDR3 is TGTGCCAGCAGCGTCAATTCCGGGACAGGGGCAGATGAGCAGTTCTTC.

The rearrangement links TRBV4-1 to TRBJ1-4, with TRBD1 as a possible D gene (5 bases). The V and J ends lost 4 bases and 7 bases respectively, with 10 bases between them. The CDR3 runs to 13 residues. In germline, CDR1 is MGHRA, CDR2 YSYEKL. The CDR3 sequence: CASSPGTSEKLFF. CDR3 DNA sequence: TGCGCCAGCAGCCCCGGGACGTCTGAAAAACTGTTTTTT.

The chain uses TRBV28 and TRBJ1-5, with 7 bases lining up with TRBD1. The CDR3 has 15 residues. CDR1 is MDHEN and CDR2 is SYDVKM in the germline V gene. V was pared by 3 bases and J by 5 bases, with 7 bases of the junction left unmatched. The CDR3: CASSFRRGRDQPQHF. The CDR3 nucleotides are TGTGCCAGCAGTTTCAGAAGGGGGCGCGATCAGCCCCAGCATTTT.

The chain carries TRBV7-9 and TRBJ1-1; TRBD1 is a possible D gene (6 bases). Trimming cost V 8 bases and J 1 base, with 14 bases left between them. In germline, CDR1 is SEHNR, CDR2 FQNEAQ (reference sequence). This CDR3 spans 14 amino acids. CDR3 amino acids: CASAGAGANTEAFF. The DNA of the CDR3 is TGTGCCAGCGCCGGGGCGGGGGCGAACACTGAAGCTTTCTTT.

The CDR3 is CASSLSGNIQYF. In nucleotides, the CDR3 is TGTGCCAGCAGCTTGTCAGGAAACATTCAGTACTTC. V usage is TRBV5-6 and J usage is TRBJ2-4; no definite D call. The CDR3 is made up of 12 amino acids. V was cut by 1 base and J by 6 bases, with 5 bases left in between. Germline V gene sequence: CDR1 SGHDT, CDR2 YYEEEE.

Only one count was recorded for this clone. The CDR3 bases are TGCGCCAGCAGCACTCGGACAGGGGAAGAGACCCAGTACTTC. Translated: CASSTRTGEETQYF. The genes are TRBV5-1 and TRBJ2-5, with 9 bases that match TRBD1. The germline V gene has CDR1 SGHRS and CDR2 YFSETQ. The V gene end was trimmed by 4 bases and the J gene end by 3 bases; junction bases not matched to a gene: 4. There are 14 residues in the CDR3.

This chain connects TRBV30 to TRBJ1-1; D unresolved. V shed 2 bases and J shed 1 base, with 11 bases lying between them. The CDR3 spans 14 residues. The germline CDR1 and CDR2 sequences are GTSNPN and SVGIG (reference sequence). The CDR3 reads CAWSPDSGNTEAFF. CDR3 sequence (DNA): TGTGCCTGGAGTCCAGACTCCGGGAACACTGAAGCTTTCTTT.

The V call is TRBV27, the J call TRBJ2-2, with D possibly being TRBD1 (6 bases). The V gene's germline CDR1 is MNHEY and CDR2 SMNVEV (reference sequence). V shed 8 bases and J shed 4 bases, with 17 bases lying between them. The CDR3 loop spans 15 amino acids. The CDR3 protein is CASSKPQGGTGELFF. The CDR3 DNA follows: TGTGCCAGCTCAAAGCCACAGGGTGGCACCGGGGAGCTGTTTTTT.

A remark on this clone: The sample has other DNA sequences that encode this CDR3 too. J is TRBJ1-5 and V is TRBV28; D ambiguous. V gave up 2 bases and J gave up 9 bases, with 8 bases separating them. The germline gives CDR1 MDHEN, CDR2 SYDVKM. The CDR3 totals 12 residues. The CDR3 DNA reads TGTGCCAGCAGTTTAACGGGAGTGCCCCAGCATTTT. This codes for CASSLTGVPQHF.

The J gene is TRBJ2-7, the V gene TRBV28; D is perhaps TRBD1 (8 bases). This CDR3 region has 14 residues. Deletions cut 7 bases from V and 6 bases from J, with 19 bases between. The V gene's germline CDR1 is MDHEN and CDR2 SYDVKM. The CDR3 region is CASTRGDRSGEQYF. The CDR3 coding sequence is TGTGCCAGCACCCGGGGGGACAGGTCTGGCGAGCAGTACTTC.

The genes are TRBV29-1 and TRBJ2-5; D possibly corresponds to TRBD1 (6 bases). The germline V gene has CDR1 SQVTM and CDR2 ANQGSEA. The CDR3 runs to 14 residues. Trimming took off 6 bases at V and 7 bases at J, with 21 bases between the two ends. The CDR3 loop is CSVGTRTDLGTQYF. CDR3 bases: TGCAGCGTGGGCACTAGGACAGACCTAGGGACCCAGTACTTC. Full variable domain (rest looked up from reference TRBV29-1 and TRBJ2-5): SAVISQKPSRDICQRGTSLTIQCQVDSQVTMMFWYRQQPGQSLTLIATANQGSEATYESGFVIDKFPISRPNLTFSTLTVSNMSPEDSSIYLCSVGTRTDLGTQYFGPGTRLLVL.

The chain carries TRBV5-4 and TRBJ2-2; 9 positions agree with TRBD1. Germline CDR1 SGHNT, CDR2 YYREEE (reference sequence). The junction had 10 bases not matched to a gene; V was cut back by 4 bases and J by 6 bases. The CDR3 runs to 16 residues. The CDR3 DNA is TGTGCCAGCAGCCACACAGGGGGCGGGTTCCCCGGGGAGCTGTTTTTT. Amino acid sequence: CASSHTGGGFPGELFF.

DNA of the CDR3: TGTGCCAGCAGCCAGGCTAGACAGGTAAACGAGCAGTACTTC. Amino acids: CASSQARQVNEQYF. V gene TRBV4-2 combines with J gene TRBJ2-7, with D tentatively TRBD1 (6 bases). The germline gives CDR1 LGHNA, CDR2 YNFKEQ. The CDR3 covers 14 residues. The V end was cut by 3 bases, the J end by 5 bases, with 14 bases between.

Details on this clone: Other DNA sequences within the sample encode an identical CDR3. The chain couples TRBV5-1 to TRBJ2-5, with D possibly being TRBD1 or TRBD2 (5 bases each). The CDR3 is 13 residues long. V was clipped by 4 bases and J by 4 bases, with 11 bases between them. CDR1 and CDR2 (germline): SGHRS, YFSETQ. CDR3 sequence reads: CASSPGTGETQYF. The DNA for the CDR3 is TGCGCCAGCAGCCCGGGGACCGGAGAGACCCAGTACTTC. The full variable domain, rest sourced from reference TRBV5-1 and TRBJ2-5, is KAGVTQTPRYLIKTRGQQVTLSCSPISGHRSVSWYQQTPGQGLQFLFEYFSETQRNKGNFPGRFSGRQFSNSRSEMNVSTLELGDSALYLCASSPGTGETQYFGPGTRLLVL.

Concerning this clone itself: The same CDR3 is also encoded by other DNA sequences in this sample. The chain links TRBV11-2 to TRBJ2-7; 12 bases line up with TRBD2. Trimming took 0 bases from V and 1 from J; bases not matched to a gene: 4. CDR3 size: 17 residues. Germline V gives CDR1 SGHAT, CDR2 FQNNGV. CDR3 loop: CASSLDRGLAGSYEQYF. Written as DNA, the CDR3 is TGTGCCAGCAGCTTAGATAGGGGACTAGCGGGTTCCTACGAGCAGTACTTC. Full variable domain (remainder filled in from reference TRBV11-2 and TRBJ2-7): EAGVAQSPRYKIIEKRQSVAFWCNPISGHATLYWYQQILGQGPKLLIQFQNNGVVDDSQLPKDRFSAERLKGVDSTLKIQPAKLEDSAVYLCASSLDRGLAGSYEQYFGPGTRLTVT.

V usage is TRBV19 and J usage is TRBJ2-5, with TRBD2 as a possible D gene (5 bases). Trimming pared 3 bases from V and 4 bases from J, leaving 12 bases between. Germline lookup yields CDR1 LNHDA and CDR2 SQIVND (reference sequence). This CDR3 has 14 residues. The CDR3 region has the DNA TGTGCCAGTAGTATGAGGGCTAGATCAGAGACCCAGTACTTC. Protein sequence: CASSMRARSETQYF.

The chain recombines TRBV5-1 with TRBJ2-2; D possibly corresponds to TRBD2 (5 bases). Germline CDR1 SGHRS, CDR2 YFSETQ. This CDR3 is 16 amino acids long. V shed 4 bases and J shed 0 bases, with 13 bases lying between them. The CDR3 nucleotides read TGCGCCAGCAGCCGCGGGCGACGATCGAACACCGGGGAGCTGTTTTTT. It yields the protein CASSRGRRSNTGELFF.

This chain joins TRBV14 and TRBJ2-3; D remains unclear. CDR1 and CDR2 from the germline V gene are SGHDN and FVKESK. The CDR3 totals 18 residues. Trimming cost V 0 bases and J 4 bases, with 20 bases left between them. This chain's CDR3 is CASSQEFGARRGADTQYF. In nucleotides, the CDR3 is TGTGCCAGCAGCCAAGAATTTGGAGCTCGTAGAGGCGCAGATACGCAGTATTTT.

This chain uses TRBV11-3 with TRBJ2-7, with 7 positions matching TRBD2. V shed 3 bases and J 7 bases; nucleotides not matched to a gene: 9. The germline V gene has CDR1 SGHNT and CDR2 YENEEA. This CDR3 is 14 amino acids long. The CDR3, as DNA: TGTGCCAGCAGCTTGGAGGCGGGAGCGGGGGAGCAGTACTTC. It encodes CASSLEAGAGEQYF.

The chain uses TRBV7-9 and TRBJ2-3, with D hard to call. The ends were cut back, 3 bases at V and 0 bases at J, with 13 bases in the middle. This CDR3 contains 16 residues. Germline V CDR1 and CDR2: SEHNR, FQNEAQ (reference sequence). The CDR3 loop is CASSFVQAPSTDTQYF. The CDR3 nucleotides are TGTGCCAGCAGCTTTGTTCAGGCCCCTAGCACAGATACGCAGTATTTT.